This section outlines one T cell receptor (beta chain) sequence together with its context. Antigen: not known. The sample belongs to a study of Ad26.COV2.S vaccination and SARS-CoV-2 variants. On the study more broadly: By the intramuscular route, Ad26.COV2.S was given once, or twice 56 days apart. Overall study results and limits: After vaccination, substantial breadth of spike-specific CD8+ and CD4+ responses was reported. Non-spike TCR breadth showed similarity between vaccine and placebo recipients. Analyses that measured TCR breadth and depth may have underestimated total T cell responses.

Treatment specified: 19 received Ad26.COV2.S at low or high dose, single or two shots; roughly five received placebo; per-sample allocation not given. Samples came from day 63 after the first vaccine or placebo injection. Repertoires were generated with immunoSEQ multiplex PCR, while TCRdb's copy carries only in-frame clones and drops some. The profile covers around 450,000 clones, with 89% appearing a single time and about 1.5% taken by the ten largest. The CDR3 runs 16 residues. Per the germline V gene, CDR1 is SGHTA and CDR2 is FQGNSA. V was pared by 1 base and J by 2 bases, with 14 bases between.

The TCR sequence derives from a person between 18 and 60 years old who received the Ad26.COV2.S COVID-19 vaccine or a placebo. Sequenced here: peripheral blood, sampled in a trial of Ad26.COV2.S vaccine versus placebo. The chain recombines TRBV7-2 with TRBJ1-2, with D possibly matching TRBD1 (5 bases). The CDR3 DNA reads as TGTGCCAGCAGCTTAGTTGGGGTAAGGGGCAACTATGGCTACACCTTC. This sequence encodes CASSLVGVRGNYGYTF.